The 18 T cell receptor beta chains in this list originate from one sample, sequenced in a study of T-cell memory formation after mild COVID-19 (dated by TCRdb to the early 2020s). Library preparation was by 5' RACE. Sequencing relied on an Illumina NovaSeq 6000. TCRdb redid the processing of the public reads, applying fastp at Q25 and MiXCR, and retained in-frame beta chains. Entries are consolidated by CDR3 protein sequence, retaining the most common genes and DNA. The sample data list 300,000 to 400,000 distinct CDR3 sequences, and 25% to 30% of these were observed just once. The ten most abundant clones make up roughly 14% of the sample. Sequencing was performed on PBMCs or a T cell subset sorted from them (not recorded which). All receptors come from an adult woman who had mild COVID-19 (a few samples of this study predate the infection). The sample titles of this study are shuffled in the database, so cell type and time point are left out; the donor was told from shared clones.

The V gene is TRBV20-1, the J gene TRBJ1-2; D uncertain. The V end was cut by 3 bases, the J end by 6 bases, with 8 bases between. CDR3 length: 11 residues. Germline CDR1 and CDR2: DFQATT and SNEGSKA (reference sequence). This CDR3 reads CSARLPDGYTF. CDR3 sequence (DNA): TGCAGTGCTAGGCTTCCCGATGGCTACACCTTC.

A few counts support this clonotype. The chain links TRBV24-1 to TRBJ2-2, with TRBD2 matching 14 bases. This CDR3 is 16 amino acids long. Germline CDR1 KGHDR, CDR2 SFDVKD. V lost 8 bases to trimming and J lost 6 bases; unmatched junction nucleotides: 7. CDR3: CATTGTSGRSAGELFF. As DNA, the CDR3 is TGTGCCACCACCGGGACTAGCGGGAGATCGGCCGGGGAGCTGTTTTTT.

This clonotype was found many times. The chain has TRBV7-9 and TRBJ2-1; no clear D gene. The germline gives CDR1 SEHNR, CDR2 FQNEAQ (reference sequence). V lost 5 bases and J lost 1, with 9 bases in between. This CDR3 is 14 amino acids long. The DNA for the CDR3 is TGTGCCAGCAGCCCTGGAGCATCCTACAATGAGCAGTTCTTC. Translating gives CASSPGASYNEQFF.

In its sample, this clonotype was seen once. The chain joins TRBV7-2 to TRBJ2-1, with 12 positions matching TRBD2. The V and J ends lost 5 bases and 7 bases, in that order; junction bases with no gene match: 6. The CDR3 is 15 residues long. Looked up from germline, CDR1 is SGHTA and CDR2 is FQGNSA. CDR3 residues: CASSKGLAGPNEQFF. CDR3 nucleotide sequence: TGTGCCAGCAGCAAAGGACTAGCGGGACCTAATGAGCAGTTCTTC.

This chain uses TRBV10-3 with TRBJ2-5; D may match TRBD1 or TRBD2 (6 bases each). V lost 7 bases and J 4 bases, leaving 13 bases between the germline ends. The CDR3 consists of 13 residues. The germline V gene has CDR1 ENHRY and CDR2 SYGVKD. The CDR3 DNA is TGTGCCATCACCCCGGGGGCAGGAGAGACCCAGTACTTC. Translating gives CAITPGAGETQYF.

This chain joins TRBV24-1 and TRBJ2-5; TRBD2 aligns across 9 bases. Germline V gene sequence: CDR1 KGHDR, CDR2 SFDVKD. This CDR3 spans 17 amino acids. The V segment lost 0 bases and the J segment 3 bases; nucleotides outside the gene matches: 7. This chain's CDR3 is CATSDLKGLAREETQYF. CDR3 DNA: TGTGCCACCAGTGATTTGAAGGGACTAGCTAGAGAAGAGACCCAGTACTTC.

This chain links TRBV29-1 with TRBJ2-1; perhaps D is TRBD1 or TRBD2 (6 bases each). Trimming stripped 4 bases from V and 15 bases from J, with 19 bases between. Germline V CDR1 and CDR2: SQVTM, ANQGSEA. The CDR3 sequence is 12 residues long. The CDR3 spells CSVAVPPGEVFF. CDR3 coding DNA: TGCAGCGTTGCCGTACCGCCAGGGGAGGTGTTCTTC.

V is TRBV7-2 and J is TRBJ2-5, with 8 nucleotides matching TRBD2. Germline V gene data show CDR1 as SGHTA and CDR2 as FQGNSA. V gave up 1 base and J gave up 4 bases; unmatched junction bases: 11. The CDR3 runs to 17 residues. This CDR3 reads CASSLDGLAGFGETQYF. For the CDR3, the DNA is TGTGCCAGCAGCTTAGATGGCTTAGCGGGATTTGGAGAGACCCAGTACTTC. Complete variable domain (other parts from reference TRBV7-2 and TRBJ2-5): GAGVSQSPSNKVTEKGKDVELRCDPISGHTALYWYRQSLGQGLEFLIYFQGNSAPDKSGLPSDRFSAERTGGSVSTLTIQRTQQEDSAVYLCASSLDGLAGFGETQYFGPGTRLLVL.

The chain joins TRBV27 to TRBJ2-2, with TRBD2 matching 8 bases. Germline trimming cut 6 bases from V and 6 bases from J; bases unmatched to any gene: 9. The V gene's germline CDR1 is MNHEY and CDR2 SMNVEV (reference sequence). CDR3 length equals 15 residues. CDR3 bases: TGTGCCAGCAGAACCGGGACTAGGTTTCCCGGGGAGCTGTTTTTT. Amino acid sequence: CASRTGTRFPGELFF.

This clonotype was seen ten or more times. V and J are TRBV19 and TRBJ2-7, with TRBD2 matching over 14 bases. The length of the CDR3 is 16 residues. Germline V lookup: CDR1 LNHDA, CDR2 SQIVND (reference sequence). Unmatched junction bases numbered 5, after V lost 3 bases and J lost 4 bases. CDR3 region: CASSMGLAGAVYEQYF. CDR3 bases: TGTGCCAGTAGTATGGGACTAGCGGGAGCGGTTTACGAGCAGTACTTC.

In this sample, this clonotype turned up a few times. This chain joins TRBV20-1 and TRBJ1-1, with D hard to call. Germline V gene lookup returns CDR1 DFQATT and CDR2 SNEGSKA (reference sequence). The ends were cut back, 0 bases at V and 4 bases at J, with 12 bases in the middle. This CDR3 is 14 amino acids long. In nucleotides, the CDR3 is TGCAGTGCTAGAGATCAAGGCCGGGGCACTGAAGCTTTCTTT. Protein sequence: CSARDQGRGTEAFF.

The genes are TRBV2 and TRBJ1-2; 8 nucleotides align to TRBD1. The trim removed 7 bases at V and 7 bases at J, leaving 8 bases unmatched. Germline V gene lookup returns CDR1 SNHLY and CDR2 FYNNEI. The CDR3 is 13 residues long. The CDR3 loop reads CASTPDRDFGYTF. The CDR3 DNA reads TGTGCCAGCACCCCGGACAGGGATTTTGGCTACACCTTC.

This clonotype was counted a few times. V gene TRBV7-3 combines with J gene TRBJ2-1; TRBD2 might be the D (5 bases). The germline V gene encodes CDR1 SGHTA and CDR2 FQGTGA. The V end lost 3 bases, the J end lost 8 bases, and 14 bases lay between the germline ends. The CDR3 contains 14 residues. CDR3 protein: CASSFTSGGDEQFF. DNA of the CDR3: TGTGCCAGCAGCTTCACGAGCGGAGGAGATGAGCAGTTCTTC.

The V gene is TRBV24-1, the J gene TRBJ2-3; TRBD1 aligns across 8 bases. Germline V gene data show CDR1 as KGHDR and CDR2 as SFDVKD. V lost 8 bases, J lost 3 bases, and 9 bases stayed unmatched. CDR3 length equals 15 residues. The CDR3 is CATNSGGRETDTQYF. Here the CDR3 DNA reads TGTGCCACCAATTCAGGGGGCCGAGAGACAGATACGCAGTATTTT.

The chain recombines TRBV21-1 with TRBJ1-5; the DNA was not compared with TRBD1, the D call given in the table. TRBV21-1 counts as a pseudogene. The CDR3 runs 15 residues. The CDR3 loop is CASSNGTDPNQPQHF. CDR3 DNA sequence: TGTGCCAGCAGCAACGGGACAGATCCCAATCAGCCCCAGCATTTT.

The rearrangement joins TRBV6-2 or TRBV6-3 to TRBJ2-7; 8 positions match TRBD1. V was clipped by 7 bases and J by 0 bases; unmatched bases: 14. The CDR3 covers 17 residues. The V gene's germline CDR1 is MNHEY and CDR2 SVGEGT. The CDR3 loop is CASTSNPRQGLSYEQYF. The CDR3 DNA is TGTGCCAGCACCTCCAACCCCCGACAGGGGCTCTCCTACGAGCAGTACTTC.

The sample holds a few counts of this clonotype. The rearrangement uses TRBV4-1 and TRBJ2-3, with 11 positions matching TRBD1. Trimming cost V 4 bases and J 0 bases; bases outside gene matches: 6. The CDR3 has 17 amino acids. CDR1 is MGHRA and CDR2 is YSYEKL in the germline V gene. CDR3 sequence reads: CASSRSGTGGSTDTQYF. CDR3 coding DNA: TGCGCCAGCAGCCGGTCCGGGACAGGGGGAAGCACAGATACGCAGTATTTT.

This clonotype was counted a few times. The chain is built from TRBV5-1 and TRBJ2-1; TRBD2 agrees at 9 bases. Germline trimming cut 0 bases from V and 9 bases from J; bases unmatched to any gene: 4. Germline V lookup: CDR1 SGHRS, CDR2 YFSETQ. The CDR3 runs 14 residues. CDR3 sequence (DNA): TGCGCCAGCAGCTTGGGTGCGGGAGGGCGTGAGCAGTTCTTC. Its protein product is CASSLGAGGREQFF.